The 2 T cell receptor beta chains below all came from one sample that was sequenced in a study of blood T cell repertoires in COVID-19. Profiling relied on immunoSEQ multiplex PCR, and the TCRdb table lists in-frame clones only, not all of them. The data contain roughly 200,000 clones, roughly four fifths of them seen just once; the ten biggest clones take up 4.4%. Input material: peripheral blood. All receptors derive from a man aged 45-65 years with active or convalescent COVID-19.

The J gene is TRBJ2-5, the V gene TRBV4-2; 9 bases align to TRBD2. CDR3 size: 15 residues. V lost 2 bases and J lost 2; bases outside the gene matches: 3. CDR1 and CDR2 (germline): LGHNA, YNFKEQ. The CDR3 nucleotides are TGTGCCAGCAGCCAACTGCGGGGGGGTCAAGAGACCCAGTACTTC. Translated, it gives CASSQLRGGQETQYF.

The chain recombines TRBV7-3 with TRBJ2-3; D possibly corresponds to TRBD1 (5 bases). Per germline, CDR1 SGHTA and CDR2 FQGTGA. CDR3 length equals 13 residues. V lost 5 bases, J lost 3 bases, and 9 bases lay in between. This CDR3 reads CASSIQGTDTQYF. The CDR3 DNA is TGTGCCAGCAGCATCCAGGGTACAGATACGCAGTATTTT.